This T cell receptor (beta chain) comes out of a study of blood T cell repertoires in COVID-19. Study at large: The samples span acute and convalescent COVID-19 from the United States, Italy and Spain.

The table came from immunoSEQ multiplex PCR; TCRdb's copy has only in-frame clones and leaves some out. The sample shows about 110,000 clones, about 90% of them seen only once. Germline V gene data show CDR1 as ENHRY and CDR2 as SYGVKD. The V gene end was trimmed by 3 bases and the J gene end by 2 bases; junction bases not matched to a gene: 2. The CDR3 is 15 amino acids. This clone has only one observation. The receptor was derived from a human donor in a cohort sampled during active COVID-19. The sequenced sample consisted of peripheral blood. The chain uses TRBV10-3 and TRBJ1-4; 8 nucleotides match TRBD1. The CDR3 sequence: CAISDRGPTNEKLFF. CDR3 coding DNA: TGTGCCATCAGTGACAGGGGGCCCACTAATGAAAAACTGTTTTTT.